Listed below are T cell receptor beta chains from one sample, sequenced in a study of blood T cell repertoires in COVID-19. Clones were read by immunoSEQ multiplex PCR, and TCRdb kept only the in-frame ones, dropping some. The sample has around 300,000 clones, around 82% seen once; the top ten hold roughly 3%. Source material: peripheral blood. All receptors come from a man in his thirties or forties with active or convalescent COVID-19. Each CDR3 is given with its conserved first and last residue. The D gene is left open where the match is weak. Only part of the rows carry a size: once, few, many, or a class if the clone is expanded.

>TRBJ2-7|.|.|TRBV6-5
CASARASYEQYF
TGTGCCAGCGCCCGAGCCTCCTACGAGCAGTACTTC
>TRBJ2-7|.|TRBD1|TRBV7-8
CASRSRQGASYEQYF
TGTGCCAGCAGATCCAGACAGGGGGCCTCCTACGAGCAGTACTTC
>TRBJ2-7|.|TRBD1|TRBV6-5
CASSIGQGITYEQYF
TGTGCCAGCAGTATCGGACAGGGTATAACCTACGAGCAGTACTTC
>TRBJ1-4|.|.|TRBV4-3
CASSHTGSEKLFF
TGCGCCAGCAGCCACACCGGGAGTGAAAAACTGTTTTTT
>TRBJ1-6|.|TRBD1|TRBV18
CASSLGTGENSPLHF
TGTGCCAGCTCACTGGGGACAGGGGAAAATTCACCCCTCCACTTT
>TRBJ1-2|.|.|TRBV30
CAWSLTQVYAGYTF
TGTGCCTGGAGTCTGACACAGGTGTACGCGGGCTACACCTTC
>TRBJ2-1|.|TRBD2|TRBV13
CASSPRGGANNEQFF
TGTGCCAGCAGCCCACGGGGAGGGGCGAACAATGAGCAGTTCTTC
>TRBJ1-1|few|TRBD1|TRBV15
CATSRDLMDREAFF
TGTGCCACCAGCAGAGATCTCATGGACAGGGAAGCTTTCTTT
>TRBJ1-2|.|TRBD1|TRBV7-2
CASSKDRVNGYTF
TGTGCCAGCAGCAAGGACAGGGTAAATGGCTACACCTTC
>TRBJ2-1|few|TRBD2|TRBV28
CAAGGRAPNEQFF
TGTGCCGCCGGGGGGAGGGCCCCCAATGAGCAGTTCTTC
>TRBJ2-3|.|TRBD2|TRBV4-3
CASSQDNLAGGTDTQYF
TGCGCCAGCAGCCAAGATAACCTAGCGGGGGGCACAGATACGCAGTATTTT
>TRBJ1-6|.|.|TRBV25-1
CASAKGGDSPLHF
TGTGCCAGCGCTAAGGGAGGGGATTCACCCCTCCACTTT
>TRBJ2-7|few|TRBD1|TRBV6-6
CASTHRGPTYEQYF
TGTGCCAGCACCCACAGGGGACCGACCTACGAGCAGTACTTC
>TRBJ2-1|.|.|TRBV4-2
CASSQDLGINEQFF
TGTGCCAGCAGCCAAGATCTCGGGATCAATGAGCAGTTCTTC
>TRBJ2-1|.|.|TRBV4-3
CASSQPQGSYNEQFF
TGCGCCAGCAGCCAACCACAGGGCTCCTACAATGAGCAGTTCTTC
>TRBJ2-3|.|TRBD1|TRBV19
CASKTTGGTDTQYF
TGTGCCAGTAAAACGACAGGGGGGACAGATACGCAGTATTTT
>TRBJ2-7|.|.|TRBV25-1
CASSELGGDKAYEQYF
TGTGCCAGCAGTGAACTAGGAGGCGATAAAGCCTACGAGCAGTACTTC
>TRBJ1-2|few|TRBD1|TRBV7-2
CASSLAGGQANYGYTF
TGTGCCAGCAGCTTAGCGGGGGGACAGGCGAACTATGGCTACACCTTC
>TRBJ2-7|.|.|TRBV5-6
CASSLLPGESSYEQYF
TGTGCCAGCAGCTTGCTCCCAGGGGAAAGCTCCTACGAGCAGTACTTC
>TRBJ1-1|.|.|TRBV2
CASSDGAWNTEAFF
TGTGCCAGCAGTGATGGAGCTTGGAACACTGAAGCTTTCTTT
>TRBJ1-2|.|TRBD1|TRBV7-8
CASSFRTGKGYTF
TGTGCCAGCAGCTTTCGGACAGGGAAGGGCTACACCTTC
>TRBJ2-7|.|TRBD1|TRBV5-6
CASSLAKGAYEQYF
TGTGCCAGCAGCTTGGCTAAGGGGGCGTACGAGCAGTACTTC
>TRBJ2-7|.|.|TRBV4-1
CASSQGRTASYEQYF
TGCGCCAGCAGCCAAGGCAGGACAGCCTCCTACGAGCAGTACTTC
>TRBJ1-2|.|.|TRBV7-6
CASSLATSGSDGYTF
TGTGCCAGCAGCTTAGCGACGTCAGGATCCGATGGCTACACCTTC
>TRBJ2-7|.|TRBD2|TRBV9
CASSVSSGRGNEQYF
TGTGCCAGCAGCGTTTCAAGCGGGAGGGGAAACGAGCAGTACTTC
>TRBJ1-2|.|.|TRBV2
CASTPSPRLIYGYTF
TGTGCCAGCACTCCATCCCCCAGGCTGATCTATGGCTACACCTTC